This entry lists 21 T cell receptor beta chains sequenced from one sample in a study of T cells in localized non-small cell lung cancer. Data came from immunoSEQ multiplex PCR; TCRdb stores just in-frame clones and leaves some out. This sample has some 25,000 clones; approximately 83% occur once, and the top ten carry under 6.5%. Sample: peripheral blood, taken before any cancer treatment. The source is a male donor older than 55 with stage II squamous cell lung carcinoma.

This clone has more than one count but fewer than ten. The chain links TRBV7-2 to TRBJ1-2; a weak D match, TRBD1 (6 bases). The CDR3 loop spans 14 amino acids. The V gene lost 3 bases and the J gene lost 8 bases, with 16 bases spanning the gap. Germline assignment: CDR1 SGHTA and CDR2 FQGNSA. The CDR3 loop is CASSFPGGAGGYTF. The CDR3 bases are TGTGCCAGCAGCTTCCCGGGGGGCGCAGGGGGCTACACCTTC. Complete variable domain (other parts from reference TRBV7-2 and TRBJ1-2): GAGVSQSPSNKVTEKGKDVELRCDPISGHTALYWYRQSLGQGLEFLIYFQGNSAPDKSGLPSDRFSAERTGGSVSTLTIQRTQQEDSAVYLCASSFPGGAGGYTFGSGTRLTVV.

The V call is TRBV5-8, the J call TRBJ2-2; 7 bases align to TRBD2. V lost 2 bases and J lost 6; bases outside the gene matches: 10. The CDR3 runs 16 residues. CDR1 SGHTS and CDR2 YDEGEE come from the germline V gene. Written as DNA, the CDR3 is TGTGCCAGCAGCTTACGAGCTGCGGGAGTCTCCGGGGAGCTGTTTTTT. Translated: CASSLRAAGVSGELFF.

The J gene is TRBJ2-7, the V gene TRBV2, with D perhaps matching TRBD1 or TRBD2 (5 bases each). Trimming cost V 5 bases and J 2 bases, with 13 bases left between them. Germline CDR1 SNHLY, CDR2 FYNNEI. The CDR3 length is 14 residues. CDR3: CASSSGLGAYEQYF. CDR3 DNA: TGTGCCAGCAGTTCCGGGCTGGGGGCCTACGAGCAGTACTTC.

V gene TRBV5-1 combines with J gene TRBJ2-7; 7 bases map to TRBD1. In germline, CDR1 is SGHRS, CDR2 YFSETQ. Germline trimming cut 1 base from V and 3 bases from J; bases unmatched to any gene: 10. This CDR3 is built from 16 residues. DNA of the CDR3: TGCGCCAGCAGCTTGAAGAGGGGGCCGGTTGGCTACGAGCAGTACTTC. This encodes CASSLKRGPVGYEQYF.

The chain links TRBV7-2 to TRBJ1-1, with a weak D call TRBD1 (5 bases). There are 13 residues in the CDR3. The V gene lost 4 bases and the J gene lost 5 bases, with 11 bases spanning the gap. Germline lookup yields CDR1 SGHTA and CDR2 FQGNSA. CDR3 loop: CASSSGLGTEAFF. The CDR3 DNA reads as TGTGCCAGCAGCTCAGGGTTGGGGACTGAAGCTTTCTTT.

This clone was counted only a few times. CDR3 sequence: CASSLGLAGGLLYEQYF. CDR3 nucleotides: TGTGCCAGCAGCTTAGGACTAGCGGGGGGCTTGCTCTACGAGCAGTACTTC. The genes are TRBV7-8 and TRBJ2-7; TRBD2 matches 13 bases. Per germline, CDR1 SGHVS and CDR2 FQNEAQ. This CDR3 region has 17 residues. Trimming at V came to 1 base and at J to 3 bases, leaving 6 bases not matched to a gene.

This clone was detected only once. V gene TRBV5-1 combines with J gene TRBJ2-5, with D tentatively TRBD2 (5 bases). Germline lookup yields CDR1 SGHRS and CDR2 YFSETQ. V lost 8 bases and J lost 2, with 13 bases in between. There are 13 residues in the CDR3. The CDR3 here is CASTGERQETQYF. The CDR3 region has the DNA TGCGCCAGTACCGGGGAGAGGCAAGAGACCCAGTACTTC.

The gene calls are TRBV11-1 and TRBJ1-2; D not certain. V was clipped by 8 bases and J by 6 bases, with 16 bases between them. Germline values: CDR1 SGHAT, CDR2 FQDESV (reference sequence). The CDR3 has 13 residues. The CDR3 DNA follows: TGTGCCAGCTCCGACCCGGGGAGAGATGGCTACACCTTC. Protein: CASSDPGRDGYTF.

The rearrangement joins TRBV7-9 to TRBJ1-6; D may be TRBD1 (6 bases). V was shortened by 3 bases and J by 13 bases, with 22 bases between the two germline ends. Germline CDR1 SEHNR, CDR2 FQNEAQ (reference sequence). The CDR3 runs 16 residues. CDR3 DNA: TGTGCCAGCAGCTTCGAGGACAGCGCCCTAAAGTTTCCCCTCCACTTT. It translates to CASSFEDSALKFPLHF.

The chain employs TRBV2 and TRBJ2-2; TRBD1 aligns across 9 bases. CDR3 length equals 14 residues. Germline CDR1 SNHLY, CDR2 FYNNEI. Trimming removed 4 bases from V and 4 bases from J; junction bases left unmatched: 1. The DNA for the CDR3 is TGTGCCAGCAGTGTACAGGGGGCCACCGGGGAGCTGTTTTTT. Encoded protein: CASSVQGATGELFF. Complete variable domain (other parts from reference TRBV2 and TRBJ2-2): EPEVTQTPSHQVTQMGQEVILRCVPISNHLYFYWYRQILGQKVEFLVSFYNNEISEKSEIFDDQFSVERPDGSNFTLKIRSTKLEDSAMYFCASSVQGATGELFFGEGSRLTVL.

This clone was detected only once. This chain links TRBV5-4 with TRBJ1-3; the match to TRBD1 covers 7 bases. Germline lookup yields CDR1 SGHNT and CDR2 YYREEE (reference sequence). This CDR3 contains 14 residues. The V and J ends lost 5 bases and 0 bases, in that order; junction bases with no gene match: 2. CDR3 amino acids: CASRGTDSGNTIYF. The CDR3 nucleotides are TGTGCCAGCAGGGGGACAGACTCTGGAAACACCATATATTTT.

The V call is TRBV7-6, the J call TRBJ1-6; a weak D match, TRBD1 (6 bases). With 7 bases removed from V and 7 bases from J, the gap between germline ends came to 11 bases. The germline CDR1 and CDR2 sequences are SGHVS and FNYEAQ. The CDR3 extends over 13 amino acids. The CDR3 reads CASTEGGNSPLHF. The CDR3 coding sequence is TGTGCCAGCACCGAGGGGGGAAATTCACCCCTCCACTTT.

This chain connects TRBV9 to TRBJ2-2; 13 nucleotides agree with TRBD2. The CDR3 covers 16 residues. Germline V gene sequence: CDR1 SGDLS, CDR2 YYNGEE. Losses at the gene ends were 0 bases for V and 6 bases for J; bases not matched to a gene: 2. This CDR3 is CASSVGTSGRAGELFF. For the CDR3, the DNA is TGTGCCAGCAGCGTAGGGACTAGCGGGAGAGCCGGGGAGCTGTTTTTT.

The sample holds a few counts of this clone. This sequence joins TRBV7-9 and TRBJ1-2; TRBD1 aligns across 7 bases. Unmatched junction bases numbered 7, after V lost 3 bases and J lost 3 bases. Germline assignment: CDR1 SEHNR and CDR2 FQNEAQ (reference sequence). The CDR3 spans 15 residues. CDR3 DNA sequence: TGTGCCAGCAGCTTTGGTCGAGGGGGCGACTATGGCTACACCTTC. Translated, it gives CASSFGRGGDYGYTF. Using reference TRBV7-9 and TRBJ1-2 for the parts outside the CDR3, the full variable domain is DTGVSQNPRHKITKRGQNVTFRCDPISEHNRLYWYRQTLGQGPEFLTYFQNEAQLEKSRLLSDRFSAERPKGSFSTLEIQRTEQGDSAMYLCASSFGRGGDYGYTFGSGTRLTVV.

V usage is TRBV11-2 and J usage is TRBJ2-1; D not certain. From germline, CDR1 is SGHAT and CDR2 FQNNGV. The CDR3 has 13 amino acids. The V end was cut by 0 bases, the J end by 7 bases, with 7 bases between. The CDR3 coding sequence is TGTGCCAGCAGCTTAGACCTCTCAAATGAGCAGTTCTTC. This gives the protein CASSLDLSNEQFF.

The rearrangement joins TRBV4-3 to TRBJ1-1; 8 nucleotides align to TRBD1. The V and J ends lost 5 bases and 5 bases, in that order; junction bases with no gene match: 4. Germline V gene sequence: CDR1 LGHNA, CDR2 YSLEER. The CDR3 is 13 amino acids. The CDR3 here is CASSSQGATEAFF. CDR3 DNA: TGCGCCAGCAGCTCGCAGGGGGCAACTGAAGCTTTCTTT.

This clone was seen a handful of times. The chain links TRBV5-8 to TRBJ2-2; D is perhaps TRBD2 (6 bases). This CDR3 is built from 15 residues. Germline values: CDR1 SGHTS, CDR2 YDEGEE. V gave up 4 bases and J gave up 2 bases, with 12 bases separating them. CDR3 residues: CASSIPGTNTGELFF. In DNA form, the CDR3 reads TGTGCCAGCAGCATACCCGGGACTAACACCGGGGAGCTGTTTTTT.

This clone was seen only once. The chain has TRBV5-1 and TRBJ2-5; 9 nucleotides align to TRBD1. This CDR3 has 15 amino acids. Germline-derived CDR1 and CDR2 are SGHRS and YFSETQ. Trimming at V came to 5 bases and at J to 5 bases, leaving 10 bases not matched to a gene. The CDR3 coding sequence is TGCGCCAGCAGTTCACCGACAGGGGGTCTGGAGACCCAGTACTTC. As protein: CASSSPTGGLETQYF. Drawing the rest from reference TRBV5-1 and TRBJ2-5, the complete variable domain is KAGVTQTPRYLIKTRGQQVTLSCSPISGHRSVSWYQQTPGQGLQFLFEYFSETQRNKGNFPGRFSGRQFSNSRSEMNVSTLELGDSALYLCASSSPTGGLETQYFGPGTRLLVL.

DNA for the CDR3: TGTGCCAGCAGCCCCCTTGGGACAGAAAACACTGAAGCTTTCTTT. Protein sequence: CASSPLGTENTEAFF. J is TRBJ1-1 and V is TRBV7-2; the match to TRBD1 covers 7 bases. CDR1 and CDR2 (germline): SGHTA, FQGNSA. V shed 5 bases and J 2 bases; nucleotides not matched to a gene: 8. This CDR3 region has 15 residues. The whole variable domain, filled in from reference TRBV7-2 and TRBJ1-1, reads GAGVSQSPSNKVTEKGKDVELRCDPISGHTALYWYRQSLGQGLEFLIYFQGNSAPDKSGLPSDRFSAERTGGSVSTLTIQRTQQEDSAVYLCASSPLGTENTEAFFGQGTRLTVV.

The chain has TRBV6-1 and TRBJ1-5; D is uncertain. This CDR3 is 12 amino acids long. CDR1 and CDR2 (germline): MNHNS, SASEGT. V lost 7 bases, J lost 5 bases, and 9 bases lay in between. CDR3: CASTEGYQPQHF. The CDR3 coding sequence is TGTGCCAGCACTGAGGGATATCAGCCCCAGCATTTT.

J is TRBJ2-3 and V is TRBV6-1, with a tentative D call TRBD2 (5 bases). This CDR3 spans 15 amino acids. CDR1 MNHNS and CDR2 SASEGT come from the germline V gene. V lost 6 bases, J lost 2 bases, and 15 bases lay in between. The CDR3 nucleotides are TGTGCCAGCAGACCCCCTGGCGGGTTCACAGATACGCAGTATTTT. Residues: CASRPPGGFTDTQYF.